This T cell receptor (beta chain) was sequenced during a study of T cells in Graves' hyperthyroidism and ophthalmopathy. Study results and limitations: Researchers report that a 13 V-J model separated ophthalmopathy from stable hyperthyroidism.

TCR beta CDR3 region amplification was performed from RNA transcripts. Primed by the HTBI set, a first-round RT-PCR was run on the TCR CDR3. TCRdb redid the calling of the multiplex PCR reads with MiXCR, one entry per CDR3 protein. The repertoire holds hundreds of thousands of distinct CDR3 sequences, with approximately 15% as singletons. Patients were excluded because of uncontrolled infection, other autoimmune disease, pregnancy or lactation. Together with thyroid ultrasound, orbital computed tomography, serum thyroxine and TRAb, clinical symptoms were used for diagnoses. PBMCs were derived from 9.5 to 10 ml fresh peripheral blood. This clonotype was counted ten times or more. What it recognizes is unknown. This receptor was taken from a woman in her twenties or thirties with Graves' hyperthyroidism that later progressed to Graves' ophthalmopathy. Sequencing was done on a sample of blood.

The CDR3 protein is CASSEAWGSSYEQYF. The DNA for the CDR3 is TGTGCCAGCAGTGAAGCCTGGGGGAGCTCCTACGAGCAGTACTTC. This chain connects TRBV6-1 to TRBJ2-7; D may correspond to TRBD1 or TRBD2 (5 bases each). V shed 0 bases and J shed 0 bases, with 9 bases lying between them. The CDR3 length is 15 residues. CDR1 is MNHNS and CDR2 is SASEGT in the germline V gene.